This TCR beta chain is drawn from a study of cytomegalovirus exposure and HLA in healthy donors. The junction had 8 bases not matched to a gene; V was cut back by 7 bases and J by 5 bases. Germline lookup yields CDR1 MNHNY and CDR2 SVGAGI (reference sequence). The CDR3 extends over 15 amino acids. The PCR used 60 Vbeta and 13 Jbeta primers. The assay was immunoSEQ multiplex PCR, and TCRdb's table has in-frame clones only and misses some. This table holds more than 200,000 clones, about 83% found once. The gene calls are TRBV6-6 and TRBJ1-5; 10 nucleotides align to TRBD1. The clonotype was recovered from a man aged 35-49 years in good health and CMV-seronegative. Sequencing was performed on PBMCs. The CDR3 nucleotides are TGTGCCAGCAACCCCCGGGGACAGGGGTATCAGCCCCAGCATTTT. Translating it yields CASNPRGQGYQPQHF.